What follows are 32 T cell receptor beta chains derived from one specimen sequenced in a study of regulatory T cells in long-lasting Graves disease. HTBI primers from iRepertoire and Arm-PCR of CDR3 regions yielded the TCR beta libraries. TCRdb re-derived calls from the multiplex PCR reads in MiXCR, one entry per CDR3 protein. The sample comprises 300,000 to 350,000 distinct CDR3 sequences, around a fifth of which are singletons, and 29% rests with the top ten. Noted time point: persistent/refractory GD, antithyroid drugs over 5 years with positive TRAb. Following extraction of RNA from PBMCs, that RNA was used to make the TCR library. The sample here was peripheral blood mononuclear cells (PBMCs), taken when the disease was refractory, from a patient treated with antithyroid drugs. The receptors here all came from a female donor with Graves disease.

This sequence joins TRBV7-9 and TRBJ1-2; D might be TRBD1 (5 bases). Germline V lookup: CDR1 SEHNR, CDR2 FQNEAQ (reference sequence). V lost 3 bases and J 2 bases, leaving 10 bases between the germline ends. CDR3 length: 14 residues. The CDR3 loop reads CASSFIEGNYGYTF. CDR3 coding DNA: TGTGCCAGCAGCTTCATTGAGGGGAACTATGGCTACACCTTC.

There are many counts of this clonotype. This chain joins TRBV2 and TRBJ2-2, with D tentatively TRBD1 (6 bases). The CDR3 totals 16 residues. V lost 6 bases, J lost 3 bases, and 17 bases lay in between. Germline-derived CDR1 and CDR2 are SNHLY and FYNNEI. Here the CDR3 DNA reads TGTGCCAGCAGAGGGGACAATCGACTATACACCGGGGAGCTGTTTTTT. The encoded protein is CASRGDNRLYTGELFF.

The V gene is TRBV7-2, the J gene TRBJ1-3; D gene uncertain. Germline loops: CDR1 SGHTA, CDR2 FQGNSA. This CDR3 contains 12 residues. Deletions cut 6 bases from V and 0 bases from J, with 3 bases between. The chain's CDR3 is CASRGSGNTIYF. The CDR3 region has the DNA TGTGCCAGCAGGGGCTCTGGAAACACCATATATTTT.

This clonotype was recorded at least ten times. V and J are TRBV5-1 and TRBJ1-5; maybe TRBD1 (5 bases). The CDR3 extends over 15 amino acids. The germline V gene has CDR1 SGHRS and CDR2 YFSETQ. V was shortened by 3 bases and J by 1 base, with 11 bases between the two germline ends. Written as DNA, the CDR3 is TGCGCCAGCAGCTCGGGACCGGGGAGCAATCAGCCCCAGCATTTT. This codes for CASSSGPGSNQPQHF.

This clonotype came up many times. The CDR3 DNA follows: TGCAGCGTTTCTGGACAGCACTATGGCTACACCTTC. Its translation: CSVSGQHYGYTF. The chain recombines TRBV29-1 with TRBJ1-2; maybe TRBD1 (6 bases). V was cut by 5 bases and J by 3 bases, with 10 bases left in between. Germline CDR1 reads SQVTM; CDR2 reads ANQGSEA. The CDR3 covers 12 residues.

The CDR3: CASSGRGLNTEAFF. The CDR3 DNA follows: TGTGCCAGCAGCGGCAGGGGGTTGAACACTGAAGCTTTCTTT. V usage is TRBV7-2 and J usage is TRBJ1-1; TRBD1 matches at 7 bases. Germline V gives CDR1 SGHTA, CDR2 FQGNSA. This CDR3 region has 14 residues. Trimming at V came to 5 bases and at J to 0 bases, leaving 3 bases not matched to a gene.

This clonotype has only a few counts. The junction does not match germline at one end; this may be a read error. The chain combines TRBV24-1 with TRBJ2-6, with D possibly matching TRBD1 (6 bases). The CDR3 spans 14 residues. CDR1 is KGHDR and CDR2 is SFDVKD in the germline V gene. CDR3 protein: CAPGQSSGADVLTF. The CDR3 nucleotides are TGTGCCCCCGGACAGAGCTCTGGGGCCGACGTCCTGACTTTC.

This clonotype was seen more than once but under ten times. The V call is TRBV7-9, the J call TRBJ1-2; D call uncertain. Germline CDR1 is SEHNR and CDR2 is FQNEAQ (reference sequence). This CDR3 is 12 amino acids long. Trimming stripped 2 bases from V and 5 bases from J, with 6 bases between. The CDR3, as DNA: TGTGCCAGCAGCTTAACCCAGTATGGCTACACCTTC. Translation gives CASSLTQYGYTF.

The sample holds a few counts of this clonotype. The rearrangement uses TRBV20-1 and TRBJ2-3, with unresolved D. The CDR3 spans 12 residues. The germline gives CDR1 DFQATT, CDR2 SNEGSKA (reference sequence). With 2 bases removed from V and 4 bases from J, the gap between germline ends came to 7 bases. In DNA form, the CDR3 reads TGCAGTGCTAGATCAAGGGCAGATACGCAGTATTTT. This encodes CSARSRADTQYF.

This clonotype was counted many times. V usage is TRBV12-3 or TRBV12-4 and J usage is TRBJ2-7; tentatively, D is TRBD1 (6 bases). Trimming pared 7 bases from V and 2 bases from J, leaving 15 bases between. This CDR3 has 14 residues. The CDR3: CASTSWGLPYEQYF. CDR3 nucleotides: TGTGCCAGCACCTCCTGGGGGCTCCCCTACGAGCAGTACTTC.

The table lists this clonotype with many counts. The V and J genes are TRBV12-3 or TRBV12-4 and TRBJ1-1, with D perhaps matching TRBD1 (5 bases). This CDR3 has 16 residues. Trimming took 6 bases from V and 5 from J, leaving 22 bases between them. This CDR3 is CASSPDAGWGGTEAFF. CDR3 bases: TGTGCCAGCAGCCCGGACGCAGGATGGGGGGGGACTGAAGCTTTCTTT.

This clonotype was recorded a few times. The chain uses TRBV11-2 and TRBJ1-2; no clear D. The CDR3 extends over 12 amino acids. The germline gives CDR1 SGHAT, CDR2 FQNNGV. V was pared by 2 bases and J by 12 bases, with 13 bases between. The CDR3 loop reads CASSLYGSGHTF. The CDR3 nucleotides are TGTGCCAGCAGCTTATACGGCTCCGGGCACACCTTC.

This clonotype was seen repeatedly, ten times or more. The chain joins TRBV28 to TRBJ1-5, with no clear D. Per the germline V gene, CDR1 is MDHEN and CDR2 is SYDVKM. V was pared by 8 bases and J by 0 bases, with 5 bases between. This CDR3 is 12 amino acids long. The CDR3 reads CASQYSNQPQHF. CDR3 DNA sequence: TGTGCCAGCCAGTATAGCAATCAGCCCCAGCATTTT.

This clonotype occurred a few times. The chain recombines TRBV4-1 with TRBJ1-5; perhaps TRBD1 as D (5 bases). The V gene lost 5 bases and the J gene lost 9 bases, with 11 bases spanning the gap. The CDR3 extends over 12 amino acids. Germline V gene lookup returns CDR1 MGHRA and CDR2 YSYEKL. Here the CDR3 reads CASSGSGGPQHF. In nucleotides, the CDR3 is TGCGCCAGCAGCGGAAGTGGGGGGCCCCAGCATTTT.

This chain joins TRBV4-3 and TRBJ1-6; D is ambiguous. Germline CDR1 is LGHNA and CDR2 is YSLEER. The V end lost 0 bases, the J end lost 6 bases, and 3 bases lay between the germline ends. The CDR3 spans 13 residues. As DNA, the CDR3 is TGCGCCAGCAGCCAAGACAGTAATTCACCCCTCCACTTT. Amino acid sequence: CASSQDSNSPLHF.

This sequence joins TRBV6-5 and TRBJ2-2; 7 bases are a match to TRBD1. V dropped 2 bases and J dropped 7; count of bases not matched to a gene: 1. The CDR3 sequence is 13 residues long. CDR1 is MNHEY, CDR2 SVGAGI, per germline. In nucleotides, the CDR3 is TGTGCCAGCAGTTACACAGGGGACGGGGAGCTGTTTTTT. It specifies CASSYTGDGELFF.

This clonotype was picked up a small number of times. The J gene is TRBJ2-7, the V gene TRBV7-2; 7 bases are a match to TRBD2. There are 13 residues in the CDR3. In germline, CDR1 is SGHTA, CDR2 FQGNSA. J was trimmed by 5 bases and V by 2 bases; bases with no gene match: 3. In nucleotides, the CDR3 is TGTGCCAGCAGCTTAAGGGAGGGCCACGAGCAGTACTTC. Amino acids: CASSLREGHEQYF.

In regard to this clonotype: This clone may be a read error of a much larger clone one base away. This chain connects TRBV6-4 to TRBJ1-5; TRBD1 matches 9 bases. The CDR3 sequence is 16 residues long. Germline V gives CDR1 MRHNA, CDR2 SNTAGT. The CDR3: CANSARTGVRNQPQHF. In nucleotides, the CDR3 is TGTGCCAACAGTGCCCGGACAGGGGTTAGGAATCAGCCCCAGCATTTT.

This clonotype was found many times. This chain connects TRBV27 to TRBJ1-5, with TRBD1 as a possible D gene (5 bases). Germline CDR1 and CDR2: MNHEY and SMNVEV (reference sequence). The CDR3 loop spans 18 amino acids. V was pared by 2 bases and J by 5 bases, with 22 bases between. CDR3 in amino acids: CASSLPRTSQGGDQPQHF. The CDR3 region has the DNA TGTGCCAGCAGTTTACCCCGGACATCCCAAGGAGGGGATCAGCCCCAGCATTTT.

This clonotype has at least ten counts. The rearrangement links TRBV2 to TRBJ2-6, with 10 bases that match TRBD1. V trimming: 4 bases; J trimming: 0 bases; junction bases outside the gene matches: 6. Germline lookup yields CDR1 SNHLY and CDR2 FYNNEI. The CDR3 sequence is 18 residues long. This CDR3 is CASSVPTGGASGANVLTF. CDR3 nucleotide sequence: TGTGCCAGCAGTGTACCGACAGGGGGCGCCTCTGGGGCCAACGTCCTGACTTTC.

This clonotype was found a few times. The chain combines TRBV3-1 with TRBJ2-3; D perhaps matches TRBD2 (6 bases). The CDR3 is 17 residues long. V gave up 0 bases and J gave up 2 bases, with 15 bases separating them. CDR1 and CDR2 from the germline V gene are LGHDT and YNNKEL (reference sequence). CDR3 coding DNA: TGTGCCAGCAGCCAAGATCACGGTAGCGGATACACAGATACGCAGTATTTT. It specifies CASSQDHGSGYTDTQYF.

This clonotype came up a few times. This sequence joins TRBV11-3 and TRBJ1-2; weak D call: TRBD1 (5 bases). V was pared by 4 bases and J by 13 bases, with 19 bases between. CDR1 and CDR2 (germline): SGHNT, YENEEA. The CDR3 contains 13 residues. Here the CDR3 DNA reads TGTGCCAGCAGCTCCACTCCCGGGACGACAAGCACCTTC. Its protein is CASSSTPGTTSTF.

The chain couples TRBV12-3 or TRBV12-4 to TRBJ1-4; the D gene is possibly TRBD1 (5 bases). With 5 bases removed from V and 1 base from J, the gap between germline ends came to 14 bases. CDR3 size: 16 residues. The CDR3 sequence: CASSLASQGTNEKLFF. The CDR3 bases are TGTGCCAGCAGTCTGGCCTCTCAGGGAACTAATGAAAAACTGTTTTTT.

This clonotype occurred a few times. The CDR3, as DNA: TGTGCCAGCAGTTACTCGACACGACTAAGCTATGGCTACACCTTC. Protein sequence: CASSYSTRLSYGYTF. The chain joins TRBV6-5 to TRBJ1-2; no reliable D call. Per the germline V gene, CDR1 is MNHEY and CDR2 is SVGAGI. There are 15 residues in the CDR3. V was pared by 0 bases and J by 4 bases, with 12 bases between.

This clonotype has ten or more counts. The chain links TRBV2 to TRBJ2-5; either TRBD1 or TRBD2 may supply D (6 bases each). The CDR3 runs to 12 residues. Trimming stripped 7 bases from V and 5 bases from J, with 11 bases between. Germline lookup yields CDR1 SNHLY and CDR2 FYNNEI. CDR3 amino acids: CASKGGTETQYF. The CDR3 coding sequence is TGTGCCAGCAAGGGGGGAACTGAGACCCAGTACTTC. Full variable domain (remainder filled in from reference TRBV2 and TRBJ2-5): EPEVTQTPSHQVTQMGQEVILRCVPISNHLYFYWYRQILGQKVEFLVSFYNNEISEKSEIFDDQFSVERPDGSNFTLKIRSTKLEDSAMYFCASKGGTETQYFGPGTRLLVL.

The rearrangement uses TRBV12-3 or TRBV12-4 and TRBJ2-5; 12 bases map to TRBD2. This CDR3 is built from 15 residues. Trimming at V came to 6 bases and at J to 5 bases, leaving 7 bases not matched to a gene. The DNA for the CDR3 is TGTGCCAGCAGGCCGCCTAGCGGGGGGGGGGAGACCCAGTACTTC. It yields the protein CASRPPSGGGETQYF.

The sample holds many counts of this clonotype. The chain links TRBV20-1 to TRBJ2-2; TRBD2 agrees at 14 bases. J was trimmed by 6 bases and V by 1 base; bases with no gene match: 16. The length of the CDR3 is 20 residues. From germline, CDR1 is DFQATT and CDR2 SNEGSKA (reference sequence). The CDR3 sequence is CSARVPLGLAGVKGAGELFF. DNA of the CDR3: TGCAGTGCTAGAGTGCCTTTGGGACTAGCGGGAGTAAAGGGGGCCGGGGAGCTGTTTTTT.

In the case of this clonotype: Possible read error: a much larger clone is one base away. The rearrangement links TRBV10-3 to TRBJ2-7; 8 nucleotides match TRBD2. Germline V gene sequence: CDR1 ENHRY, CDR2 SYGVKD. The CDR3 consists of 16 residues. The chain's CDR3 is CAIRDPGGGAFDERYF. For the CDR3, the DNA is TGTGCCATCAGGGACCCGGGAGGGGGGGCCTTCGACGAGCGGTACTTC.

The V call is TRBV11-2, the J call TRBJ1-2; 9 nucleotides line up with TRBD1. Germline values: CDR1 SGHAT, CDR2 FQNNGV. The CDR3 sequence is 13 residues long. V shed 7 bases, J shed 4 bases, and the junction held 4 bases outside the gene matches. The CDR3 DNA sequence: TGTGCCAGCACCCGACAGGGGGTCTATGGCTACACCTTC. It encodes CASTRQGVYGYTF.

The sample holds many counts of this clonotype. The chain combines TRBV30 with TRBJ1-2; possible D gene TRBD1, 5 bases. CDR3 length: 14 amino acids. Deletions cut 4 bases from V and 7 bases from J, with 19 bases between. Germline V gene data show CDR1 as GTSNPN and CDR2 as SVGIG (reference sequence). This chain's CDR3 is CAWIGDGPGSGYTF. DNA for the CDR3: TGTGCCTGGATAGGGGACGGCCCCGGTTCTGGCTACACCTTC. The full variable domain, with the rest looked up from reference TRBV30 and TRBJ1-2, is SQTIHQWPATLVQPVGSPLSLECTVEGTSNPNLYWYRQAAGRGLQLLFYSVGIGQISSEVPQNLSASRPQDRQFILSSKKLLLSDSGFYLCAWIGDGPGSGYTFGSGTRLTVV.

This clonotype was seen many times. The chain recombines TRBV6-5 with TRBJ2-5, with a weak D call TRBD1 (5 bases). The CDR3 has 13 residues. V was trimmed by 4 bases and J by 3 bases, leaving 9 bases between them. The germline CDR1 and CDR2 sequences are MNHEY and SVGAGI. The CDR3 reads CASSWEGEETQYF. The CDR3, as DNA: TGTGCCAGCAGTTGGGAAGGGGAAGAGACCCAGTACTTC.

The sample holds many counts of this clonotype. The chain is built from TRBV27 and TRBJ2-6; TRBD1 aligns across 9 bases. The CDR3 covers 17 residues. J was trimmed by 2 bases and V by 2 bases; bases with no gene match: 4. Germline loops: CDR1 MNHEY, CDR2 SMNVEV (reference sequence). CDR3 nucleotide sequence: TGTGCCAGCAGTTTACGGACAGGGGTTGCTGGGGCCAACGTCCTGACTTTC. It translates to CASSLRTGVAGANVLTF.